The sequence of this T cell receptor (beta chain) was determined in a study of vaccination and CD4 T cells after COVID-19. On the study more broadly: Post-vaccine specimens were obtained a median roughly 70 days after dose two (range 14 to 241).

CDR1 is LNHDA, CDR2 SQIVND, per germline (reference sequence). V shed 7 bases, J shed 5 bases, and the junction held 14 bases outside the gene matches. The CDR3 length is 16 residues. As regards this clonotype: The target antigen is unknown.

Cultured CD4+ T cell DNA was sequenced using the Oncomine TCR Beta short-read assay. Genomic DNA was taken out of cultured CD4+ T cells by extraction. Each CDR3 protein gets one entry after TCRdb re-called the PCR reads with MiXCR. The table includes 9,000 to 13,000 distinct CDR3 sequences, around 30% detected once. Treatment noted: approximately 9-day PBMC culture with coronavirus spike peptide pools or control peptides (ViraFEST assay). Researchers collected the unexposed donor's CD4+ T cells before the COVID-19 pandemic (2011-2018). Some 2.2 million PBMCs were grown per well alongside about 10 IU/ml IL-2 and about 10 ug/ml peptide pools.

V gene TRBV19 combines with J gene TRBJ2-5; 9 nucleotides agree with TRBD2. The sequence was collected from a human donor in good health. Sequenced: CD4+ T cells from blood, cultured in vitro. Written as DNA, the CDR3 is TGTGCCAGTACCTCGAACAGGGGACTAGCCCAGGAGACCCAGTACTTC. It encodes CASTSNRGLAQETQYF. Full variable domain (missing parts from reference TRBV19 and TRBJ2-5): DGGITQSPKYLFRKEGQNVTLSCEQNLNHDAMYWYRQDPGQGLRLIYYSQIVNDFQKGDIAEGYSVSREKKESFPLTVTSAQKNPTAFYLCASTSNRGLAQETQYFGPGTRLLVL.